A selection of T cell receptor beta chains follows, all from one sample in a study of shared clonotypes between healthy human individuals. Profiling relied on immunoSEQ multiplex PCR, and the TCRdb table lists in-frame clones only, not all of them. The sample includes about 1.5 million clones, approximately 97% of them seen just once. The sample was naive CD4+ T cells sorted from blood. The receptors stem from a young man in good health. Each CDR3 is given with its conserved first and last residue. Each record gives: clone size, D gene, V gene, J gene, CDR3 DNA, CDR3 protein. D genes are given only for firm matches. Not every row has a clone size; where given, it reads once, few, many or a size class.

-	-	TRBV18	TRBJ1-2	TGTGCCAGCTCACCAGCCCCAGGGGTTTCGGTCTATGGCTACACCTTC	CASSPAPGVSVYGYTF
-	TRBD1	TRBV19	TRBJ2-7	TGTGCCAGTAGTATAGTAACAGGCGGGACAGGGGGCTACGAGCAGTACTTC	CASSIVTGGTGGYEQYF
-	-	TRBV11-2	TRBJ2-7	TGTGCCAGCAGGTTAAACTCTCCGGGACTGGGGTCCTACGAGCAGTACTTC	CASRLNSPGLGSYEQYF
-	TRBD1	TRBV29-1	TRBJ2-1	TGCAGCGTTAGGACAGGTCCCAATGAGCAGTTCTTC	CSVRTGPNEQFF
-	-	TRBV6-1	TRBJ1-1	TGTGCCAGCAAAAATTCGGGTTCGAACACTGAAGCTTTCTTT	CASKNSGSNTEAFF
-	TRBD1	TRBV5-6	TRBJ2-1	TGTGCCAGCAGCTTTTGGACAGGGGGCTTTGGCTCCTACAATGAGCAGTTCTTC	CASSFWTGGFGSYNEQFF
-	-	TRBV7-6	TRBJ2-3	TGTGCCAGCAGGAGCGGGACAGATACGCAGTATTTT	CASRSGTDTQYF
-	TRBD2	TRBV11-2	TRBJ2-7	TGTGCCAGCACCCCTGGGACTAGCGGGAGCTACGAGCAGTACTTC	CASTPGTSGSYEQYF
-	-	TRBV23-1	TRBJ1-2	TGCGCCAGCTACAATCCTAGCCCCGTTCCGGGATGGAATGGCTACACCTTC	CASYNPSPVPGWNGYTF
-	-	TRBV7-9	TRBJ2-3	TGTGCCAGCAGCGAACGGACAGCGACCAACACAGATACGCAGTATTTT	CASSERTATNTDTQYF
-	-	TRBV7-9	TRBJ2-1	TGTGCCAGCAGCCATCATAGGCCCTACAATGAGCAGTTCTTC	CASSHHRPYNEQFF
-	-	TRBV5-1	TRBJ2-5	TGCGCCAGCAGCTGGGAGGTCCAAGAGACCCAGTACTTC	CASSWEVQETQYF
-	TRBD2	TRBV2	TRBJ2-1	TGTGCCAGCACTAGCGGGAGTGTTGAGCAGTTCTTC	CASTSGSVEQFF
-	-	TRBV6-1	TRBJ1-1	TGTGCCAGCAGTGAACCGGGGTGGGGCACTGAAGCTTTCTTT	CASSEPGWGTEAFF
-	TRBD2	TRBV5-4	TRBJ2-2	TGTGCCAGCAGCGCTAGCGGGAGGGCCGTCACCGGGGAGCTGTTTTTT	CASSASGRAVTGELFF
-	-	TRBV11-2	TRBJ2-7	TGTGCCAGCAGCCCCGTCACCCTCGGCAGGGCCCAAACCTACGAGCAGTACTTC	CASSPVTLGRAQTYEQYF
-	TRBD2	TRBV25-1	TRBJ2-1	TGTGCCAGCAGTCGTTTCGGGACTAGCGGGTACAATGAGCAGTTCTTC	CASSRFGTSGYNEQFF
-	-	TRBV6-5	TRBJ1-3	TGTGCCAGCAGCCCTTATTCCTCTGGAAACACCATATATTTT	CASSPYSSGNTIYF
-	-	TRBV27	TRBJ1-2	TGTGCCAGCAGTTTATCCGGTTCCTATGGCTACACCTTC	CASSLSGSYGYTF
-	-	TRBV11-2	TRBJ2-7	TGTGCCAGCAGCTTAGACTGGGAGGGGGCGAGGGCGTACGAGCAGTACTTC	CASSLDWEGARAYEQYF
-	-	TRBV30	TRBJ2-1	TGTGCCTGGAGTGTGAGACAGGACAATGAGCAGTTCTTC	CAWSVRQDNEQFF
-	-	TRBV28	TRBJ1-1	TGTGCCAGCAGTTTTTTCCCCCTAGCCGCTTTCTTT	CASSFFPLAAFF
-	-	TRBV10-1	TRBJ2-7	TGCGCCTGTGGGGGTAGCTCCTACGAGCAGTACTTC	CACGGSSYEQYF
-	-	TRBV5-1	TRBJ2-3	TGCGCCAGCAGTCTCGGGACTAGCACAGATACGCAGTATTTT	CASSLGTSTDTQYF
-	-	TRBV5-1	TRBJ2-7	TGCGCCAGCAGCAACCGGGACGGAGCCTACGAGCAGTACTTC	CASSNRDGAYEQYF
-	TRBD2	TRBV7-6	TRBJ2-3	TGTGCCAGCAGCTTAGAGAGGTCTAGCGGTACGCAGTATTTT	CASSLERSSGTQYF
-	-	TRBV7-9	TRBJ2-7	TGTGCCAGCAGCTTAGAATGGACAGCCCCATTCTACGAGCAGTACTTC	CASSLEWTAPFYEQYF
-	-	TRBV19	TRBJ1-5	TGTGCCAGCACGAGATTGGGACTCAGCAATCAGCCCCAGCATTTT	CASTRLGLSNQPQHF
-	TRBD1	TRBV25-1	TRBJ2-3	TGTGCCAGCAGTGGCACCAGGGGGCTGGTTAGTCGTACGCAGTATTTT	CASSGTRGLVSRTQYF
-	-	TRBV27	TRBJ2-7	TGTGCCAGCAGTTTAGGACAGTTCGTCGGCGAGCAGTACTTC	CASSLGQFVGEQYF
-	-	TRBV28	TRBJ1-5	TGTGCCAGCAGTTTACCCGCGGGTACCCATCAGCCCCAGCATTTT	CASSLPAGTHQPQHF
-	TRBD2	TRBV7-2	TRBJ2-7	TGTGCCAGCAGCATTAGCGGGGGTGGCTACGAGCAGTACTTC	CASSISGGGYEQYF
-	TRBD1	TRBV5-1	TRBJ1-2	TGCGCCAGCAGCTTGTTAGGACAGGGGCACTATGGCTACACCTTC	CASSLLGQGHYGYTF
once	TRBD1	TRBV5-1	TRBJ2-3	TGCGCCAGCAGAGGGCTAGGACCCACTCTGACAGGGCCGGCAGATACGCAGTATTTT	CASRGLGPTLTGPADTQYF
-	-	TRBV10-2	TRBJ2-7	TGCGCCAGCAGTGATCCCGCTGTGCAGTACTTC	CASSDPAVQYF
-	-	TRBV12-5	TRBJ2-2	TGTGCTACCGCTTTTGACGGGGAGCTGTTTTTT	CATAFDGELFF
once	TRBD1	TRBV18	TRBJ1-4	TGTGCCAGCTCACGCGGGACAGTTGCTAATGAAAAACTGTTTTTT	CASSRGTVANEKLFF
-	TRBD1	TRBV15	TRBJ2-7	TGTGCCACCAGCAGAGATCGGACAGGGGGCAACGAGCAGTACTTC	CATSRDRTGGNEQYF
-	-	TRBV28	TRBJ2-1	TGTGCCAGCAGTCCCATAGCAGGCTCCTACAATGAGCAGTTCTTC	CASSPIAGSYNEQFF
-	TRBD1	TRBV11-2	TRBJ1-2	TGTGCCAGCAGCTCCCAGAGCGGACAGGCAACCCGTAACTATGGCTACACCTTC	CASSSQSGQATRNYGYTF
-	TRBD1	TRBV11-2	TRBJ1-1	TGTGCCAGCAGCTTTGTCCCCGGGACAGGGGGATTTGAAGCTTTCTTT	CASSFVPGTGGFEAFF
-	TRBD2	TRBV5-6	TRBJ2-7	TGTGCCAGCAGCTACACTAGCGGGAGAGCGGACGAGCAGTACTTC	CASSYTSGRADEQYF
-	TRBD2	TRBV18	TRBJ2-7	TGTGCCAGCTCACCCCCCGGACTAGACGGCTCCTACGAGCAGTACTTC	CASSPPGLDGSYEQYF
-	-	TRBV2	TRBJ1-1	TGTGCCAGCAGTGTATTACACCGAGACACTGAAGCTTTCTTT	CASSVLHRDTEAFF
-	-	TRBV19	TRBJ1-2	TGTGCCAGTGCACCGGGAGGAGGCTATGGCTACACCTTC	CASAPGGGYGYTF
-	-	TRBV9	TRBJ2-2	TGTGCCAGCAGCGTAGCAGGAGGACCGAGAACCGGGGAGCTGTTTTTT	CASSVAGGPRTGELFF
-	TRBD2	TRBV29-1	TRBJ2-3	TGCAGCGCCGGGACTAGCGGGAGTTCCGTAACTAGCACAGATACGCAGTATTTT	CSAGTSGSSVTSTDTQYF
-	-	TRBV7-9	TRBJ2-3	TGTGCCAGCAGTACGAACACAGATACGCAGTATTTT	CASSTNTDTQYF
-	TRBD2	TRBV27	TRBJ2-3	TGTGCCAGCAGTTTACTATTCCTAGCGGGCGGCACAGATACGCAGTATTTT	CASSLLFLAGGTDTQYF
-	-	TRBV30	TRBJ2-5	TGTGCCTGGAACGTACAAACCCAGGGGACCCAGTACTTC	CAWNVQTQGTQYF
-	-	TRBV5-4	TRBJ1-2	TGTGCCACAGAAAGGACCCCAGGGAATAACTATGGCTACACCTTC	CATERTPGNNYGYTF
once	-	TRBV29-1	TRBJ2-1	TGCAGCGGTCAGGGTTACAATGAGCAGTTCTTC	CSGQGYNEQFF
few	TRBD2	TRBV27	TRBJ2-5	TGTGCCAGCAAACGGAAACCTAGCGGGGAGACCCAGTACTTC	CASKRKPSGETQYF
-	-	TRBV28	TRBJ1-5	TGTGCCAGCAGTTTATGGACAGGTGGGGGGAGCAATCAGCCCCAGCATTTT	CASSLWTGGGSNQPQHF
-	-	TRBV28	TRBJ1-5	TGTGCCAGCAGTTTAGCGCAGGGGACACAGCCCCAGCATTTT	CASSLAQGTQPQHF
-	-	TRBV7-9	TRBJ1-1	TGTGCCAGCAGCTTACAGCACAAACAGGGCTGGGACACTGAAGCTTTCTTT	CASSLQHKQGWDTEAFF
-	TRBD1	TRBV5-8	TRBJ2-5	TGTGCCAGCAGCAGGGGGACAGGGGGCTTGAAGACCCAGTACTTC	CASSRGTGGLKTQYF
-	-	TRBV27	TRBJ1-2	TGTGCCAGCAGTGGCAGGGGCGTAACCTTCTATGGCTACACCTTC	CASSGRGVTFYGYTF
once	-	TRBV27	TRBJ2-5	TGTGCCAGCAGGCCTAGGTTCCTTCGAGAGACCCAGTACTTC	CASRPRFLRETQYF
once	-	TRBV11-2	TRBJ1-4	TGTGCCAGCAGCTACGGACTGTTGGGGGTTAGTGAAAAACTGTTTTTT	CASSYGLLGVSEKLFF